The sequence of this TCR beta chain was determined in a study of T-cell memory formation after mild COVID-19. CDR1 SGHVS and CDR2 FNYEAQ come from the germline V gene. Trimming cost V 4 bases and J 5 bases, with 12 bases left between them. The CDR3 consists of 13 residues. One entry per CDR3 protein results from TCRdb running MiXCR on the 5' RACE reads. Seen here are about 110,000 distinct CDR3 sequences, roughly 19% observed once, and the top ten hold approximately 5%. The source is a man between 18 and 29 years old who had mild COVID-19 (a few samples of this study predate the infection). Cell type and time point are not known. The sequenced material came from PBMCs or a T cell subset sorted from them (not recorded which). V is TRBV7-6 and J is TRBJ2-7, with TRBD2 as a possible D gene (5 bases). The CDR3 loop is CASSWGVKDEQYF. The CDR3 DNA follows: TGTGCCAGCAGCTGGGGAGTGAAGGACGAGCAGTACTTC.